The clone carrying this T cell receptor beta chain was counted at least ten times. This CDR3 region has 14 residues. With 1 base removed from V and 2 bases from J, the gap between germline ends came to 8 bases. This sample is drawn from a study of regulatory T cells in long-lasting Graves disease. Time point defined: newly diagnosed GD, antithyroid drugs for less than 3 months. Construction of the TCR library relied on RNA isolated from PBMCs. Graves' disease diagnosis was established per American Thyroid Association guidelines. Assembly of TCR beta libraries relied on iRepertoire HTBI primers together with Arm-PCR of CDR3 regions. MiXCR, applied by TCRdb to the multiplex PCR reads, yields one record per CDR3 protein. The data show about 400,000 distinct CDR3 sequences, approximately 15% seen once. These data are also associated with another study on T cells in Graves' hyperthyroidism and ophthalmopathy. That publication notes: Patients between 18 and 65 years old had hyperthyroidism, newly diagnosed and lasting under 2 months.

The sequences come from peripheral blood mononuclear cells (PBMCs), collected at new diagnosis, from a patient treated with antithyroid drugs. J is TRBJ2-5 and V is TRBV12-3 or TRBV12-4; tentatively, D is TRBD1 (5 bases). The clonotype comes from a woman aged 40 to 49 with Graves disease. The CDR3 region is CASSLGTRQETQYF. CDR3 DNA: TGTGCCAGCAGTTTAGGGACACGTCAAGAGACCCAGTACTTC.